The present T cell receptor (beta chain) was sequenced within a study of T cell changes during pregnancy in multiple sclerosis. Sequencing used immunoSEQ multiplex PCR; TCRdb keeps in-frame clones, though not all of them. The sample lists 40,000 to 55,000 clones; around 93% were seen once. V trimming: 3 bases; J trimming: 7 bases; junction bases outside the gene matches: 9. Germline CDR1 SGDLS, CDR2 YYNGEE. This CDR3 contains 14 residues. The chain couples TRBV9 to TRBJ1-1, with TRBD1 identical over 7 bases. The sequence derives from a female donor with multiple sclerosis, enrolled in a pregnancy study. Sample: CD8+ T cells from peripheral blood mononuclear cells, taken in the first trimester of pregnancy. The CDR3 bases are TGTGCCAGCAGCGGACAGGGTCATCTCAATGAAGCTTTCTTT. This encodes CASSGQGHLNEAFF.